Listed below are T cell receptor beta chains from one sample, sequenced in a study of cytomegalovirus exposure and HLA in healthy donors. The assay was immunoSEQ multiplex PCR, and TCRdb's table has in-frame clones only and misses some. This sample has roughly 140,000 clones, with around three quarters found just once. Material for sequencing was PBMCs. These receptors were collected from a man aged 25-40 years in good health and CMV-seronegative. The conserved cysteine and the conserved F or W are not part of the CDR3 here. D genes are given only for firm matches. Clone size is shown for a subset of rows, as once, few, many or a class of expanded clone.

CDR3aa	v_gene	d_gene	len	abundance
ASSLGQGPEKLF	TRBV5-4	NA	12	NA
ASSDQGLPYEQY	TRBV10-1	NA	12	NA
ATSRKPDRGGGGTSTDTQY	TRBV15	TRBD1	19	NA
ASSPVGGVNEKLF	TRBV7-9	NA	13	few
ASSYVQGRNQPQH	TRBV6-6	NA	13	NA
SVKQGWDQPQH	TRBV29-1	NA	11	NA
ASSPRVRWDTEAF	TRBV19	NA	13	NA
ASSQDRVASAF	TRBV14	NA	11	NA
ASRGRGGYGYT	TRBV5-6	NA	11	NA
ASSPIQGPPPTGELF	TRBV7-6	TRBD1	15	NA
ASSLRGGSQPQH	TRBV7-9	TRBD1	12	NA
SVAVDRDEKLF	TRBV29-1	TRBD1	11	NA
ASSPTGGGEAF	TRBV28	TRBD1	11	NA
ASSLGKGQSRKTEAF	TRBV4-2	NA	15	few
ASSLERRMNTEAF	TRBV28	NA	13	NA
ASRYTGGSYEQY	TRBV28	TRBD1	12	NA
ASSYRLTNEQF	TRBV4-1	NA	11	NA
ASRSLGGSYEQY	TRBV13	NA	12	NA
ASSGGQGACEQY	TRBV5-1	TRBD1	12	NA
ASSRTSGGAADTQY	TRBV19	TRBD2	14	NA
SVLAGGREQY	TRBV29-1	TRBD1	10	many
ASSYKLDSPLH	TRBV11-1	NA	11	NA
ASSLGLDRGNGYT	TRBV5-1	TRBD1	13	NA
ASRRGRVDGGYT	TRBV9	NA	12	NA
ASSLVGGEQF	TRBV7-6	NA	10	once
ASSLTGLTEAF	TRBV28	NA	11	NA
ASSAGVNNSPLH	TRBV25-1	NA	12	NA